This T cell receptor (beta chain) was recovered during a study of blood T cell repertoires in COVID-19. Turning to the study itself: Some COVID-19 samples were acute and others convalescent; all came from the United States, Italy and Spain.

As originally analysed: Reference gene primer amplification gave estimated nucleated cell counts. TCRdb's table, derived via immunoSEQ multiplex PCR, lists solely in-frame clones and lacks some. That table supplies the V and J calls and clone size; D and trimming were determined from the DNA. The sample comprises 55,000 to 95,000 clones, 75% to 85% of which are singletons, and 20% to 25% rests with the top ten. The CDR3 spans 11 residues. Germline V gene sequence: CDR1 GTSNPN, CDR2 SVGIG (reference sequence). Trimming removed 7 bases at V and 4 bases at J, with 8 bases between. The material sequenced was peripheral blood. The receptor's source is a woman in her 70s with acute or convalescent COVID-19. This sequence joins TRBV30 and TRBJ2-1; possible D gene TRBD2, 6 bases. CDR3 in amino acids: CASSEYNEQFF. CDR3 DNA: TGTGCCTCTAGCGAGTACAATGAGCAGTTCTTC.